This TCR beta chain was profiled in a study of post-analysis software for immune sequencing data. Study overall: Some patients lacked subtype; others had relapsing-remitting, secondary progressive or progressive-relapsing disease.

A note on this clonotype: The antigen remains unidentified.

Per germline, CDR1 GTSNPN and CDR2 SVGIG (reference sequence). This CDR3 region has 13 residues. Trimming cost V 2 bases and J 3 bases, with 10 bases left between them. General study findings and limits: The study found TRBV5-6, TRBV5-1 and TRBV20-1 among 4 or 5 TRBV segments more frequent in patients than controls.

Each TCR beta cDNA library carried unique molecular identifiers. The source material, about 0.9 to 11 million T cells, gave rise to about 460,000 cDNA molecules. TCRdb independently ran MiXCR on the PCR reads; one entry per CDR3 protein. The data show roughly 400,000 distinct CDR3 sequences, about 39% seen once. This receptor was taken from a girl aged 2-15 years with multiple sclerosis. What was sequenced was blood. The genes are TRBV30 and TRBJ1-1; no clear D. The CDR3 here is CAWSPAVDTEAFF. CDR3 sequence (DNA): TGTGCCTGGAGTCCTGCGGTCGACACTGAAGCTTTCTTT.